This T cell receptor (beta chain) was documented in a study of blood T cell repertoires in COVID-19. CDR3 length equals 15 residues. The germline gives CDR1 SGHAT, CDR2 FQNNGV. V shed 0 bases and J shed 5 bases, with 13 bases lying between them. The table came from immunoSEQ multiplex PCR; TCRdb's copy has only in-frame clones and leaves some out. Among roughly 55,000 clones listed, around four fifths were seen once. The chain combines TRBV11-2 with TRBJ1-2; possibly TRBD1 for D (5 bases). The material sequenced was peripheral blood. The receptor was derived from an elderly man with acute or convalescent COVID-19. In nucleotides, the CDR3 is TGTGCCAGCAGCTTAGATGCAGGGTTTTATTATGGCTACACCTTC. As protein: CASSLDAGFYYGYTF.